The rows below give T cell receptor beta chains drawn from one sample of a study of CD8 T cells in ankylosing spondylitis. A single record per CDR3 protein comes from TCRdb applying MiXCR to the 5' RACE reads. The data contain approximately 210,000 distinct CDR3 sequences, about 13% of them seen just once; the ten biggest clones take up approximately 15%. The source material was blood, either unsorted or a sorted T cell fraction (not recorded which). The source is a male donor with ankylosing spondylitis or in good health (not recorded which). Each CDR3 is given with its conserved first and last residue.

v_call	cdr3_aa
TRBV5-6	CASSHIVGSSYEQYF
TRBV20-1	CSARPTLNYGYTF
TRBV7-8	CASSNWGGSYEQYF
TRBV7-7	CASSLGRGQDTQYF
TRBV29-1	CSVSPGTGTGELFF
TRBV24-1	CATSDYLDRDSYEQYF
TRBV6-1	CASSDPPGEQFF
TRBV25-1	CASSEGLLVNTEAFF
TRBV4-1	CASSQGYGGAPGELFF
TRBV7-2	CASSPPLEQGQYF
TRBV7-8	CASSVLEGVTDTQYF
TRBV2	CVSVFYGYTF
TRBV27	CASSLAEGRRLYTGELFF
TRBV6-2/TRBV6-3	CASSYSVSTGYGNYGYTF